This T cell receptor (beta chain) was obtained from a study of PD-L1 blockade in urothelial cancer. Assay: immunoSEQ multiplex PCR; the TCRdb copy retains only in-frame clones and omits some. Of about 44,000 clones detected, around 90% appear once; the ten largest clones hold 7.3%. The time point here: peripheral blood 6 weeks after treatment start. All patients carried locally advanced or metastatic urothelial carcinoma. The input for sequencing was PBMCs, taken around atezolizumab (anti-PD-L1) treatment. The source of this sequence is a man between 65 and 80 years old with urothelial cancer.

The CDR3 loop is CASSLESYRGVNTEAFF. Here the CDR3 DNA reads TGTGCCAGCAGCTTGGAATCTTACAGGGGTGTCAACACTGAAGCTTTCTTT. The V and J genes are TRBV5-4 and TRBJ1-1; 7 bases align to TRBD1. Germline trimming cut 0 bases from V and 2 bases from J; bases unmatched to any gene: 10. Germline V CDR1 and CDR2: SGHNT, YYREEE (reference sequence). The CDR3 spans 17 residues.